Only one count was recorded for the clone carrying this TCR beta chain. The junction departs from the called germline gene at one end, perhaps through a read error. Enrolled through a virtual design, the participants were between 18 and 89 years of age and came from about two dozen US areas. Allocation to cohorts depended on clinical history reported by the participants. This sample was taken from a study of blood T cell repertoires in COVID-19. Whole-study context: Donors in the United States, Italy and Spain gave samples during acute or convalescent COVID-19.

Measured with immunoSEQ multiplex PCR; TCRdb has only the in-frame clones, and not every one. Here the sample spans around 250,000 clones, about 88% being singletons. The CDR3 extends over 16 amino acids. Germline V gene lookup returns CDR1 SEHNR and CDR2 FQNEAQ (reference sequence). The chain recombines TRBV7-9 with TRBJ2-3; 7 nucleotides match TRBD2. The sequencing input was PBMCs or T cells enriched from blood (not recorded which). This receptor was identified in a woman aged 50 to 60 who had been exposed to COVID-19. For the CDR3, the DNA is TGTGCCAGCAGCCTAGCGGTTCAGGGAGGTACAGATACGCAGTATTTT. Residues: CASSLAVQGGTDTQYF.